A single sample gave rise to the 17 T cell receptor beta chains below, sequenced in a study of blood T cell repertoires in COVID-19. Profiled with immunoSEQ multiplex PCR; TCRdb holds only in-frame clones, not every one. The table has 60,000 to 85,000 clones, about 86% seen once. The material sequenced was peripheral blood. These TCRs come from a human donor in a cohort sampled during active COVID-19.

V usage is TRBV5-1 and J usage is TRBJ2-2, with 10 nucleotides matching TRBD1. This CDR3 is 15 amino acids long. The V segment lost 2 bases and the J segment 7 bases; nucleotides outside the gene matches: 5. Germline CDR1 SGHRS, CDR2 YFSETQ. The CDR3 region is CASSLPGQGFGELFF. The CDR3 coding sequence is TGCGCCAGCAGCTTACCGGGACAGGGGTTCGGGGAGCTGTTTTTT.

V and J are TRBV5-1 and TRBJ2-1; D not certain. The V end lost 7 bases, the J end lost 7 bases, and 15 bases lay between the germline ends. CDR3 length: 13 residues. Looked up from germline, CDR1 is SGHRS and CDR2 is YFSETQ. CDR3 sequence reads: CASSPVGLNEQFF. The CDR3 DNA reads as TGCGCCAGCTCCCCGGTGGGCCTAAATGAGCAGTTCTTC.

The rearrangement links TRBV3-1 (or the pseudogene TRBV3-2) to TRBJ2-1; 13 bases align to TRBD2. The germline CDR1 and CDR2 sequences are LGHDT and YNNKEL (reference sequence). The CDR3 is 14 amino acids. Trimming at V came to 4 bases and at J to 6 bases, leaving 0 bases not matched to a gene. The CDR3 reads CASSRTSGSNEQFF. As DNA, the CDR3 is TGTGCCAGCAGCCGGACTAGCGGGAGCAATGAGCAGTTCTTC.

The genes are TRBV19 and TRBJ1-1; 10 bases fit TRBD1. Trimming removed 7 bases from V and 4 bases from J; junction bases left unmatched: 9. From germline, CDR1 is LNHDA and CDR2 SQIVND (reference sequence). The CDR3 spans 15 residues. The CDR3 region is CASIGRDRGPTEAFF. CDR3 sequence (DNA): TGTGCCAGTATAGGGAGGGACAGGGGTCCCACTGAAGCTTTCTTT. The full variable domain, in which reference TRBV19 and TRBJ1-1 provide the parts outside the CDR3, is DGGITQSPKYLFRKEGQNVTLSCEQNLNHDAMYWYRQDPGQGLRLIYYSQIVNDFQKGDIAEGYSVSREKKESFPLTVTSAQKNPTAFYLCASIGRDRGPTEAFFGQGTRLTVV.

The V call is TRBV6-5, the J call TRBJ2-2; D may be TRBD2 (6 bases). The V and J ends lost 6 bases and 0 bases respectively, with 11 bases between them. Germline V gene lookup returns CDR1 MNHEY and CDR2 SVGAGI. The CDR3 runs 15 residues. The CDR3 sequence is CASSPGAANTGELFF. The CDR3 coding sequence is TGTGCCAGCAGCCCGGGAGCTGCGAACACCGGGGAGCTGTTTTTT.

The chain has TRBV5-1 and TRBJ2-3, with D perhaps TRBD1 (6 bases). CDR3 length: 14 residues. Trimming shortened V by 2 bases and J by 4 bases, and 11 bases separated the two germline ends. Germline V lookup: CDR1 SGHRS, CDR2 YFSETQ. The DNA of the CDR3 is TGCGCCAGCAGCTTCGATTCAGGGGCAGATACGCAGTATTTT. This codes for CASSFDSGADTQYF.

V is TRBV9 and J is TRBJ2-1; 9 bases agree with TRBD2. Trimming at V came to 0 bases and at J to 4 bases, leaving 2 bases not matched to a gene. Germline lookup yields CDR1 SGDLS and CDR2 YYNGEE. The CDR3 sequence is 15 residues long. The CDR3 is CASSVGGGGYNEQFF. CDR3 in DNA: TGTGCCAGCAGCGTAGGCGGGGGGGGTTACAATGAGCAGTTCTTC. The complete variable domain, with remaining parts taken from reference TRBV9 and TRBJ2-1, reads DSGVTQTPKHLITATGQRVTLRCSPRSGDLSVYWYQQSLDQGLQFLIQYYNGEERAKGNILERFSAQQFPDLHSELNLSSLELGDSALYFCASSVGGGGYNEQFFGPGTRLTVL.

The CDR3 nucleotides read TGTGCCAGCAGCGGTGGCGGGACGTACAATGAGCAGTTCTTC. Its protein is CASSGGGTYNEQFF. The chain is built from TRBV5-4 and TRBJ2-1; D possibly corresponds to TRBD2 (6 bases). V was pared by 4 bases and J by 4 bases, with 12 bases between. Germline assignment: CDR1 SGHNT and CDR2 YYREEE (reference sequence). CDR3 length: 14 residues. The full variable domain, completed using reference TRBV5-4 and TRBJ2-1, is ETGVTQSPTHLIKTRGQQVTLRCSSQSGHNTVSWYQQALGQGPQFIFQYYREEENGRGNFPPRFSGLQFPNYSSELNVNALELDDSALYLCASSGGGTYNEQFFGPGTRLTVL.

The chain joins TRBV18 to TRBJ1-3; no reliable D call. There are 15 residues in the CDR3. Germline V gene lookup returns CDR1 KGHSH and CDR2 LQKENI. V was shortened by 2 bases and J by 0 bases, with 8 bases between the two germline ends. The CDR3 sequence is CASSPDTNSGNTIYF. CDR3 sequence (DNA): TGTGCCAGCTCACCAGACACCAACTCTGGAAACACCATATATTTT.

This chain uses TRBV7-2 with TRBJ1-1; D is undetermined. CDR3 size: 12 residues. In germline, CDR1 is SGHTA, CDR2 FQGNSA. Trimming took 0 bases from V and 8 from J, leaving 7 bases between them. CDR3 DNA sequence: TGTGCCAGCAGCTTAGCCACCAGGGAAGCTTTCTTT. Translated, it gives CASSLATREAFF.

The chain couples TRBV11-3 to TRBJ2-7; D is perhaps TRBD2 (5 bases). This CDR3 region has 16 residues. V was clipped by 4 bases and J by 5 bases, with 21 bases between them. CDR1 SGHNT and CDR2 YENEEA come from the germline V gene. CDR3 region: CASSSPRGPGRNEQYF. The CDR3 DNA follows: TGTGCCAGCAGCTCACCCCGCGGGCCAGGCCGAAACGAGCAGTACTTC.

The chain has TRBV5-4 and TRBJ2-1, with D perhaps matching TRBD2 (7 bases). CDR1 and CDR2 (germline): SGHNT, YYREEE (reference sequence). Trimming stripped 4 bases from V and 0 bases from J, with 14 bases between. CDR3 length equals 16 residues. CDR3 in DNA: TGTGCCAGCAGCCCGGGGGGCGGGTCCTCCTACAATGAGCAGTTCTTC. This translates into CASSPGGGSSYNEQFF.

The CDR3 region is CASRQGESGANVLTF. As DNA, the CDR3 is TGTGCCAGCCGACAGGGAGAGTCTGGGGCCAACGTCCTGACTTTC. The chain uses TRBV7-3 and TRBJ2-6; 7 bases map to TRBD1. V lost 8 bases to trimming and J lost 1 base; unmatched junction nucleotides: 5. The CDR3 is made up of 15 amino acids. Germline V lookup: CDR1 SGHTA, CDR2 FQGTGA.

This clone was detected only a few times. CDR3 sequence reads: CASSAETLRAYNEQFF. CDR3 in DNA: TGTGCCAGCAGCGCCGAGACCCTCCGGGCCTACAATGAGCAGTTCTTC. The V and J genes are TRBV7-6 and TRBJ2-1; D remains ambiguous. Germline V gives CDR1 SGHVS, CDR2 FNYEAQ. This CDR3 contains 16 residues. The V gene lost 5 bases and the J gene lost 2 bases, with 16 bases spanning the gap.

The gene calls are TRBV28 and TRBJ1-2, with D unclear. CDR3 length: 15 amino acids. The germline V gene encodes CDR1 MDHEN and CDR2 SYDVKM. V shed 10 bases and J shed 2 bases, with 20 bases lying between them. The CDR3 coding sequence is TGTGCCACCAAGTTCGGGTATGCCCGGAACTATGGCTACACCTTC. This encodes CATKFGYARNYGYTF.

This chain joins TRBV3-1 (or the pseudogene TRBV3-2) and TRBJ1-6; maybe TRBD1 (5 bases). This CDR3 has 13 residues. Trimming left V 0 bases short and J 15 bases short, with 12 bases between. Germline V gene data show CDR1 as LGHDT and CDR2 as YNNKEL (reference sequence). CDR3 sequence (DNA): TGTGCCAGCAGCCAAGATGGTCACAGGCTCCTCCACTTT. It is translated as CASSQDGHRLLHF.

This rearrangement joins TRBV7-9 to TRBJ2-3; D is unresolved. Germline CDR1 is SEHNR and CDR2 is FQNEAQ (reference sequence). With 7 bases removed from V and 6 bases from J, the gap between germline ends came to 8 bases. The CDR3 has 11 amino acids. CDR3 in amino acids: CASTPSDTQYF. CDR3 DNA: TGTGCCAGCACCCCTTCCGATACGCAGTATTTT.